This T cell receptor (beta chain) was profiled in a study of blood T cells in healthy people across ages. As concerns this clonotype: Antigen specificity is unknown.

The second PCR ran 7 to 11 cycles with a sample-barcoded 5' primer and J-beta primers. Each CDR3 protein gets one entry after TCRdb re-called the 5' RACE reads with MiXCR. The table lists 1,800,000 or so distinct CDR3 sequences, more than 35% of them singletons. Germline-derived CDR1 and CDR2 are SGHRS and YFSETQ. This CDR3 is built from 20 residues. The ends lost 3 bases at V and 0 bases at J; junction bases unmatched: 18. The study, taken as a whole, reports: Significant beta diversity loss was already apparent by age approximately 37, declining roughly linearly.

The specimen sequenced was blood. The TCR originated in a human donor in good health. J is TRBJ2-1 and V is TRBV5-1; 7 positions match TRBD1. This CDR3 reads CASSSGHRGSLKSSYNEQFF. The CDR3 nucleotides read TGCGCCAGCAGCTCGGGGCACAGGGGATCACTGAAAAGCTCCTACAATGAGCAGTTCTTC.